The TCR beta chain under discussion was sequenced for a study of identical twins. V was shortened by 6 bases and J by 4 bases, with 11 bases between the two germline ends. There are 13 residues in the CDR3. TCRdb reanalysed the 5' RACE reads using MiXCR and keeps one entry per CDR3 protein. Of 200,000 or so distinct CDR3 sequences in the sample, roughly 15% were seen once. Notes on the study in general: Researchers reported excess low generation probability among twin-shared out-of-frame alpha sequences.

This clonotype occurred a few times. Its antigen is not identified. The sample was also reused in another study, on T cells expressing NK-cell markers. That report adds: Anti-gamma-delta TCR antibody use in several experiments restricted sorting to alpha-beta TCR T cells. Whether expanded NKG2C+ T cell clones were HCMV-specific remained unclear.

The chain is built from TRBV12-3 or TRBV12-4 and TRBJ2-3; no firm D call. This TCR was recovered from a woman aged 18-29 years in good health. Sequenced sample: CD8+ T cells sorted from blood. CDR3 sequence reads: CASSSVVPDTQYF. The CDR3 DNA reads TGTGCCAGCAGCTCAGTAGTTCCAGATACGCAGTATTTT.